Listed below are T cell receptor beta chains from one sample, sequenced in a study of cytomegalovirus exposure and HLA in healthy donors. TCRdb's table, derived via immunoSEQ multiplex PCR, lists solely in-frame clones and lacks some. The table shows some 120,000 clones, with about three quarters occurring only once. Sequenced sample: PBMCs. The receptors were gathered from a human donor in good health. Each CDR3 is given with its conserved first and last residue. D genes are given only for firm matches. For some rows the clone size is stated as once, few or many, or as a class when expanded; others skip it.

v_gene,j_gene,d_gene,abundance,CDR3aa,CDR3nt
TRBV11-2,TRBJ1-3,NA,once,CASSLAYSGNTIYF,TGTGCCAGCAGCTTAGCCTACTCTGGAAACACCATATATTTT
TRBV5-1,TRBJ2-7,NA,NA,CASSYNSGRPYEQYF,TGCGCCAGCAGTTACAATAGTGGGAGGCCCTACGAGCAGTACTTC
TRBV11-2,TRBJ2-5,NA,once,CASSLLGRVETQYF,TGTGCCAGCAGCTTACTCGGCAGGGTAGAGACCCAGTACTTC
TRBV6-5,TRBJ1-6,NA,NA,CASSFNEAYNSPLHF,TGTGCCAGCAGCTTCAATGAGGCGTATAATTCACCCCTCCACTTT
TRBV5-8,TRBJ2-3,NA,once,CASSPPFRDTQYF,TGTGCCAGCAGCCCCCCTTTCAGGGATACGCAGTATTTT
TRBV4-2,TRBJ2-7,TRBD1,NA,CASSQESRGHYEQYF,TGTGCCAGCAGCCAAGAGTCCAGGGGGCACTACGAGCAGTACTTC
TRBV9,TRBJ1-3,TRBD1,NA,CASSAGTGPGNTIYF,TGTGCCAGCAGCGCCGGGACAGGGCCCGGAAACACCATATATTTT
TRBV6-1,TRBJ1-2,NA,NA,CASSEGQLRYYGYTF,TGTGCCAGCAGTGAAGGACAGTTAAGATACTATGGCTACACCTTC
TRBV2,TRBJ1-6,NA,NA,CASEGFGSPLHF,TGTGCCAGCGAGGGATTCGGTTCACCCCTCCACTTT
TRBV7-2,TRBJ2-3,TRBD2,NA,CASDWAGGSDTQYF,TGTGCCAGCGATTGGGCGGGGGGGTCAGATACGCAGTATTTT
TRBV29-1,TRBJ2-7,TRBD1,NA,CSVGERDRPYEQYF,TGCAGCGTTGGGGAGAGGGACAGACCCTACGAGCAGTACTTC
TRBV9,TRBJ1-1,TRBD1,once,CASSSGQGTEAFF,TGTGCCAGCAGCTCGGGACAGGGAACTGAAGCTTTCTTT
TRBV4-1,TRBJ2-7,NA,once,CASSQVTQLAGSYEQYF,TGCGCCAGCAGCCAAGTAACTCAACTAGCAGGGTCCTACGAGCAGTACTTC
TRBV13,TRBJ2-7,NA,once,CASGPPREQYF,TGTGCCAGCGGGCCCCCACGGGAGCAGTACTTC
TRBV5-1,TRBJ1-6,NA,NA,CASSLSGSSYNSPLHF,TGCGCCAGCAGCTTGTCGGGATCCTCCTATAATTCACCCCTCCACTTT
TRBV7-9,TRBJ2-3,TRBD2,NA,CASSLVAGGPDTQYF,TGTGCCAGCAGCTTAGTAGCGGGGGGGCCGGATACGCAGTATTTT
TRBV5-6,TRBJ2-3,NA,NA,CASSLRASRGTDTQYF,TGTGCCAGCAGCCTCCGAGCGAGCAGGGGCACAGATACGCAGTATTTT
TRBV18,TRBJ1-2,TRBD1,NA,CASSRWLDRASYGYTF,TGTGCCAGCTCAAGGTGGTTAGACAGGGCCAGCTATGGCTACACCTTC
TRBV5-1,TRBJ2-2,TRBD1,NA,CASTTGTTGELFF,TGCGCCAGCACGACAGGGACGACCGGGGAGCTGTTTTTT
TRBV4-1,TRBJ2-7,NA,NA,CASSQVMGQATYEQYF,TGCGCCAGCAGCCAAGTTATGGGGCAGGCCACCTACGAGCAGTACTTC
TRBV5-6,TRBJ1-5,NA,NA,CASSLSAYSNQPQHF,TGTGCCAGCAGCTTGTCAGCGTATAGCAATCAGCCCCAGCATTTT
TRBV11-2,TRBJ2-2,NA,NA,CASSSPRRAVTGELFF,TGTGCCAGCAGCTCCCCCCGGAGGGCGGTCACCGGGGAGCTGTTTTTT
TRBV5-6,TRBJ2-2,TRBD2,once,CASGWGGVTGELFF,TGTGCCAGCGGCTGGGGAGGGGTGACCGGGGAGCTGTTTTTT
TRBV5-1,TRBJ2-7,NA,NA,CASSLGALSSYEQYF,TGCGCCAGCAGCTTGGGGGCCCTCAGCTCCTACGAGCAGTACTTC
TRBV7-2,TRBJ2-7,NA,NA,CASSLGPLGYEQYF,TGTGCCAGCAGCTTGGGGCCTCTGGGCTACGAGCAGTACTTC
TRBV6-5,TRBJ2-1,NA,NA,CASRRLNEQFF,TGTGCCAGCAGGCGACTCAATGAGCAGTTCTTC
TRBV27,TRBJ2-3,NA,NA,CASSWGTSRATQYF,TGTGCCAGCAGTTGGGGCACCAGCCGGGCTACGCAGTATTTT
TRBV5-7,TRBJ1-5,NA,NA,CASSLYGSSNQPQHF,TGTGCCAGCAGCTTGTATGGGAGTAGCAATCAGCCCCAGCATTTT
TRBV19,TRBJ2-7,NA,NA,CASSIASRDVPYEQYF,TGTGCCAGTAGTATAGCGAGCAGGGATGTACCCTACGAGCAGTACTTC
TRBV9,TRBJ2-1,NA,NA,CASSPRSGRGYNEQFF,TGTGCCAGCAGCCCCCGGTCGGGGAGGGGGTACAATGAGCAGTTCTTC
TRBV28,TRBJ1-1,NA,few,CASRSGQLQKEAFF,TGTGCCAGCAGATCCGGACAGCTCCAGAAAGAGGCTTTCTTT
TRBV5-4,TRBJ2-7,NA,NA,CAQGAGLYEQYF,TGTGCCCAGGGAGCGGGTCTCTACGAGCAGTACTTC
TRBV6-5,TRBJ1-1,NA,NA,CASSRTGFGAFF,TGTGCCAGCAGTCGAACAGGCTTTGGGGCTTTCTTT
TRBV5-1,TRBJ1-4,NA,NA,CASSPGDRNNEKLFF,TGCGCCAGCAGCCCGGGTGACAGAAATAATGAAAAACTGTTTTTT
TRBV18,TRBJ1-5,NA,NA,CASSLGLGSNQPQHF,TGTGCCAGCTCACTGGGACTCGGTAGCAATCAGCCCCAGCATTTT
TRBV2,TRBJ2-5,TRBD1,NA,CASRRQGAVKETQYF,TGTGCCAGCAGAAGACAGGGGGCTGTAAAAGAGACCCAGTACTTC
TRBV27,TRBJ1-5,NA,NA,CARAGQSLAQHF,TGTGCCAGAGCAGGACAAAGTTTGGCCCAGCATTTT
TRBV2,TRBJ2-7,NA,few,CASRGEPYEQYF,TGTGCCAGCCGCGGGGAACCCTACGAGCAGTACTTC
TRBV6-5,TRBJ1-1,NA,once,CASFRGNTEAFF,TGTGCCAGTTTCCGGGGAAACACTGAAGCTTTCTTT
TRBV4-2,TRBJ2-5,TRBD2,NA,CASSQVGAGGPRRQETQYF,TGTGCCAGCAGCCAAGTGGGCGCGGGGGGGCCTAGAAGACAAGAGACCCAGTACTTC
TRBV10-3,TRBJ2-7,NA,NA,CAISESGAPRGEQYF,TGTGCCATCAGTGAGTCGGGGGCTCCCCGTGGCGAGCAGTACTTC
TRBV15,TRBJ1-2,TRBD1,once,CATSRSTGEIYGYTF,TGTGCCACCAGCAGATCTACAGGGGAAATCTATGGCTACACCTTC
TRBV18,TRBJ2-5,NA,NA,CASSRDFQETQYF,TGTGCCAGCTCTCGGGACTTCCAAGAGACCCAGTACTTC
TRBV10-3,TRBJ1-3,NA,few,CAISGDRLREGNTIYF,TGTGCCATCAGTGGCGACAGGCTAAGGGAAGGAAACACCATATATTTT
TRBV7-9,TRBJ2-5,NA,NA,CASTSPRAGLGETQYF,TGTGCCAGCACCTCCCCCCGCGCGGGCCTAGGAGAGACCCAGTACTTC
TRBV5-1,TRBJ2-1,TRBD1,once,CASSLAGSQGALMNEQFF,TGCGCCAGCAGCTTGGCCGGATCTCAGGGGGCCCTTATGAATGAGCAGTTCTTC
TRBV11-2,TRBJ2-5,TRBD1,NA,CASSSWDREIGTQYF,TGTGCCAGCAGCTCGTGGGACAGGGAAATTGGGACCCAGTACTTC
TRBV5-1,TRBJ1-4,TRBD1,NA,CASLPGTGDATNEKLFF,TGCGCCAGTCTACCCGGGACAGGGGATGCAACTAATGAAAAACTGTTTTTT
TRBV20-1,TRBJ2-5,NA,NA,CSARRETQYF,TGCAGTGCTAGACGTGAGACCCAGTACTTC
TRBV5-4,TRBJ2-7,TRBD1,NA,CASSLGGQGDYEQYF,TGTGCCAGCAGCTTAGGGGGACAGGGGGACTACGAGCAGTACTTC
TRBV5-6,TRBJ1-2,TRBD1,NA,CASTSPGGTNYGYTF,TGTGCCAGCACTTCCCCAGGGGGCACTAACTATGGCTACACCTTC
TRBV7-9,TRBJ2-1,TRBD1,once,CASSYGTGYDEQFF,TGTGCCAGCAGCTACGGGACAGGCTATGATGAGCAGTTCTTC
TRBV7-8,TRBJ2-7,NA,NA,CASSFGHNYEQYF,TGTGCCAGCAGCTTCGGCCACAACTACGAGCAGTACTTC
TRBV9,TRBJ1-6,TRBD1,NA,CASSTRQGNNSPLHF,TGTGCCAGCAGCACCCGACAGGGGAATAATTCACCCCTCCACTTT
TRBV2,TRBJ1-2,TRBD1,NA,CASGGDSDGYTF,TGTGCCAGCGGCGGGGACAGCGATGGCTACACCTTC
TRBV19,TRBJ1-2,NA,NA,CATTFPRSPYGYTF,TGTGCCACTACCTTCCCGCGGAGCCCCTATGGCTACACCTTC
TRBV27,TRBJ2-3,NA,NA,CASQGRVDTQYF,TGTGCCAGCCAGGGGAGGGTCGATACGCAGTATTTT
TRBV30,TRBJ2-1,TRBD2,NA,CAWSVLAGDPYNEQFF,TGTGCCTGGAGTGTTCTAGCGGGGGATCCATACAATGAGCAGTTCTTC
TRBV2,TRBJ1-2,NA,NA,CARRTEGGEAYGYTF,TGTGCCAGAAGGACAGAAGGGGGGGAAGCCTATGGCTACACCTTC